Given below is one TCR beta chain in context. V was pared by 6 bases and J by 0 bases, with 9 bases between. CDR1 is MGHDK and CDR2 is SYGVNS in the germline V gene. The CDR3 covers 14 residues. The data derive from a study of control samples from healthy donors and cancer patients. Clones were read by immunoSEQ multiplex PCR, and TCRdb kept only the in-frame ones, dropping some. The repertoire has tens of thousands of clones, less than 95% of them found once; the top ten carry about 0.91%. V usage is TRBV25-1 and J usage is TRBJ2-1; D may be TRBD1 (6 bases). The sequencing sample was made of PBMCs. The clonotype comes from a man between 25 and 39 years old with colorectal cancer. The CDR3 is CASSTTGSYNEQFF. The CDR3 DNA reads as TGTGCCAGCAGCACGACAGGCTCCTACAATGAGCAGTTCTTC.